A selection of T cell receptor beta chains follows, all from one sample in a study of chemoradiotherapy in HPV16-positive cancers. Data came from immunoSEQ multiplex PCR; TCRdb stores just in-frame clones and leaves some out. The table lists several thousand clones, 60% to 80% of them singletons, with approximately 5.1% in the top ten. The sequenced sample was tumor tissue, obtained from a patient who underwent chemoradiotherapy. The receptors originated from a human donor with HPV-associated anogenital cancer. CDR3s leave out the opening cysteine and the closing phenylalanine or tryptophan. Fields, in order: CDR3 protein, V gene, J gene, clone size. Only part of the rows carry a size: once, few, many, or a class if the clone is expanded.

CDR3: ASRDMNQPQH; V: TRBV28; J: TRBJ1-5; size: NA
CDR3: ASSQPGQIYNEQF; V: TRBV23-1; J: TRBJ2-1; size: NA
CDR3: ASSLDTDYGYT; V: TRBV7-9; J: TRBJ1-2; size: few
CDR3: ASSYPRQGGNNEQF; V: TRBV6-5; J: TRBJ2-1; size: NA
CDR3: ASSLRTSGGVNYNEQF; V: TRBV5-1; J: TRBJ2-1; size: NA
CDR3: ASSPLASGRVSGELF; V: TRBV18; J: TRBJ2-2; size: NA
CDR3: ASSSGIVADTQY; V: TRBV19; J: TRBJ2-3; size: NA
CDR3: ASSEGTGTTHTGELF; V: TRBV10-2; J: TRBJ2-2; size: NA
CDR3: ASSQEVQGTVRGDTQY; V: TRBV4-3; J: TRBJ2-3; size: NA
CDR3: ASSPPQGLNEKLF; V: TRBV28; J: TRBJ1-4; size: NA
CDR3: ASSQDPGQGTDTQY; V: TRBV4-2; J: TRBJ2-3; size: NA
CDR3: AWSRGGGTDTQY; V: TRBV30; J: TRBJ2-3; size: few
CDR3: ASSRRLAGGLETQY; V: TRBV19; J: TRBJ2-5; size: NA
CDR3: ASIGTGGLNTEAF; V: TRBV5-1; J: TRBJ1-1; size: once
CDR3: AWSSTDREAGELF; V: TRBV30; J: TRBJ2-2; size: few
CDR3: ASGQDSYNEKLF; V: TRBV6-1; J: TRBJ1-4; size: NA
CDR3: AWRGTMQETQY; V: TRBV30; J: TRBJ2-5; size: NA
CDR3: ASSLKEGLTEAF; V: TRBV7-2; J: TRBJ1-1; size: once
CDR3: ASSPRGRLYEQY; V: TRBV7-6; J: TRBJ2-7; size: NA
CDR3: ASSSEGNTEAF; V: TRBV5-4; J: TRBJ1-1; size: few
CDR3: ASSPRAFGNQPQH; V: TRBV19; J: TRBJ1-5; size: NA
CDR3: ASSRTSGGAASTDTQY; V: TRBV27; J: TRBJ2-3; size: NA
CDR3: ASSTPQGARGYT; V: TRBV19; J: TRBJ1-2; size: few
CDR3: ASSAWGRNEQF; V: TRBV23-1; J: TRBJ2-1; size: NA
CDR3: ASSLEQGVNTGELF; V: TRBV13; J: TRBJ2-2; size: once
CDR3: ASSERGKGGVTDTQY; V: TRBV6-1; J: TRBJ2-3; size: few
CDR3: ASSEGKGINAEAF; V: TRBV6-1; J: TRBJ1-1; size: NA
CDR3: ASSSGTTIPNTQY; V: TRBV5-4; J: TRBJ2-3; size: NA
CDR3: ASSFVGGNEQF; V: TRBV7-2; J: TRBJ2-1; size: NA
CDR3: ASSERQGSYNEQF; V: TRBV5-5; J: TRBJ2-1; size: NA
CDR3: ASSASGDTQY; V: TRBV6-6; J: TRBJ2-3; size: NA
CDR3: ASSEGYSNQPQH; V: TRBV6-1; J: TRBJ1-5; size: NA
CDR3: ASSIYGTGAYEQY; V: TRBV11-1; J: TRBJ2-7; size: NA
CDR3: ASPASGQEPNYGYT; V: TRBV2; J: TRBJ1-2; size: few
CDR3: ASSTGQGAYNSPLH; V: TRBV7-2; J: TRBJ1-6; size: few
CDR3: ASSLAPGDRVANYGYT; V: TRBV5-1; J: TRBJ1-2; size: NA
CDR3: ASSQWTGAPYEQY; V: TRBV4-1; J: TRBJ2-7; size: NA
CDR3: ASSQDWPGVGYGYT; V: TRBV4-1; J: TRBJ1-2; size: NA
CDR3: ASRPHAVGYT; V: TRBV12-2; J: TRBJ1-2; size: once
CDR3: SAPRNTEAF; V: TRBV20-1; J: TRBJ1-1; size: few
CDR3: ASSLEAASGGPDTQY; V: TRBV11-1; J: TRBJ2-3; size: NA
CDR3: AWQDRGDQPQH; V: TRBV30; J: TRBJ1-5; size: NA
CDR3: ASSLSPGAQNEQF; V: TRBV5-1; J: TRBJ2-1; size: NA
CDR3: ASSLTPGARPQH; V: TRBV7-3; J: TRBJ1-5; size: few